This TCR beta chain was recorded in a study of shared clonotypes between healthy human individuals. Notes on the study in general: It was only blood that was sampled, and tissue repertoires likely differ.

Unmatched junction bases numbered 5, after V lost 4 bases and J lost 0 bases. Germline assignment: CDR1 MNHNS and CDR2 SASEGT. The CDR3 length is 15 residues. The DNA input per sorted-subset replicate PCR was roughly 180 ng, corresponding to roughly 31,000 T cell genomes. Assay used: immunoSEQ multiplex PCR; TCRdb lists only in-frame clones, some missing. The sample yields roughly 1,100,000 clones, about 76% seen once. A note on this clone: The antigen is not known.

Source material: memory CD4+ T cells sorted from blood. Subset meaning: CD45RA-negative fraction. This chain joins TRBV6-1 and TRBJ1-2; 7 nucleotides line up with TRBD1. The sequence was obtained from a man in his late teens or twenties in good health. CDR3: CASSVTGDSNYGYTF. CDR3 nucleotide sequence: TGTGCCAGCAGTGTCACAGGGGATTCTAACTATGGCTACACCTTC.